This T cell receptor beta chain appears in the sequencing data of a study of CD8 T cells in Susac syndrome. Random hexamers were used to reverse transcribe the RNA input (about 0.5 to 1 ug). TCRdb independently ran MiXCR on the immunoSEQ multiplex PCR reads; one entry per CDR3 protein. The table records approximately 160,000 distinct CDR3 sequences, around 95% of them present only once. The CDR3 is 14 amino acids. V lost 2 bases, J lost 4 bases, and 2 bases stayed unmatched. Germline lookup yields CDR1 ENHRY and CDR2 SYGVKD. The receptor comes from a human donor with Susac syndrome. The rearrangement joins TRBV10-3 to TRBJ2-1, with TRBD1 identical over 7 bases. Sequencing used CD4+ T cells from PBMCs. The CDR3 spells CAISEKTGYNEQFF. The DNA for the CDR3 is TGTGCCATCAGTGAGAAGACAGGGTACAATGAGCAGTTCTTC.